The 8 T cell receptor beta chains in this list originate from one sample, sequenced in a study of cytomegalovirus exposure and HLA in healthy donors. TCRdb's copy holds only in-frame clones and misses some; the assay was immunoSEQ multiplex PCR. Of more than 55,000 clones listed, roughly 89% are singletons. Source material: PBMCs. The receptors stem from a young woman in good health and CMV-seronegative.

The V call is TRBV6-1, the J call TRBJ2-7; 12 positions match TRBD1. Trimming removed 5 bases from V and 2 bases from J; junction bases left unmatched: 1. The CDR3 runs 14 residues. The germline V gene encodes CDR1 MNHNS and CDR2 SASEGT. The CDR3 is CASSWDRGPYEQYF. The CDR3 region has the DNA TGTGCCAGCAGTTGGGACAGGGGGCCCTACGAGCAGTACTTC.

The CDR3 nucleotides are TGCGCCAGCAGCCCTGGGGACATTAGACGGGATGAGCAGTTCTTC. Translated: CASSPGDIRRDEQFF. The chain uses TRBV5-1 and TRBJ2-1, with D possibly being TRBD1 (6 bases). CDR3 length equals 15 residues. V was cut by 4 bases and J by 8 bases, with 19 bases left in between. In germline, CDR1 is SGHRS, CDR2 YFSETQ.

The chain recombines TRBV13 with TRBJ2-3; 7 bases line up with TRBD1. V shed 2 bases and J 4 bases; nucleotides not matched to a gene: 3. Germline lookup yields CDR1 PRHDT and CDR2 FYEKMQ (reference sequence). This CDR3 has 14 amino acids. The DNA of the CDR3 is TGTGCCAGCAGCTTAAGGGGACAGTCAGATACGCAGTATTTT. Protein: CASSLRGQSDTQYF.

This chain links TRBV19 with TRBJ1-2; D gene ambiguous. The CDR3 runs to 16 residues. Trimming took off 1 base at V and 8 bases at J, with 20 bases between the two ends. Germline lookup yields CDR1 LNHDA and CDR2 SQIVND (reference sequence). The CDR3 region is CASSIGGLERGLGYTF. CDR3 nucleotides: TGTGCCAGTAGTATAGGAGGGCTGGAAAGAGGCTTGGGCTACACCTTC. Supplemented by reference TRBV19 and TRBJ1-2, the full variable domain reads DGGITQSPKYLFRKEGQNVTLSCEQNLNHDAMYWYRQDPGQGLRLIYYSQIVNDFQKGDIAEGYSVSREKKESFPLTVTSAQKNPTAFYLCASSIGGLERGLGYTFGSGTRLTVV.

The genes are TRBV5-1 and TRBJ2-1; D is perhaps TRBD1 (6 bases). The germline CDR1 and CDR2 sequences are SGHRS and YFSETQ. V was trimmed by 0 bases and J by 2 bases, leaving 9 bases between them. This CDR3 spans 15 amino acids. In DNA form, the CDR3 reads TGCGCCAGCAGCTTGGACAGGGCCACCTACAATGAGCAGTTCTTC. This sequence encodes CASSLDRATYNEQFF. The full variable domain, rest sourced from reference TRBV5-1 and TRBJ2-1, is KAGVTQTPRYLIKTRGQQVTLSCSPISGHRSVSWYQQTPGQGLQFLFEYFSETQRNKGNFPGRFSGRQFSNSRSEMNVSTLELGDSALYLCASSLDRATYNEQFFGPGTRLTVL.

This clone was counted once. The same CDR3 arises from other DNA sequences in this sample as well. The chain combines TRBV5-1 with TRBJ2-1; the match to TRBD2 covers 11 bases. The trim removed 1 base at V and 3 bases at J, leaving 0 bases unmatched. Per germline, CDR1 SGHRS and CDR2 YFSETQ. The CDR3 spans 15 residues. DNA for the CDR3: TGCGCCAGCAGCTTGACTAGCGGGAGCTACAATGAGCAGTTCTTC. Translated, it gives CASSLTSGSYNEQFF.

The genes are TRBV9 and TRBJ1-1, with a possible D match to TRBD1 (5 bases). This CDR3 is built from 14 residues. Trimming removed 4 bases at V and 1 base at J, with 11 bases between. The germline V gene has CDR1 SGDLS and CDR2 YYNGEE. The CDR3 is CASSPRGGNTEAFF. The CDR3 coding sequence is TGTGCCAGCAGCCCTCGGGGGGGGAACACTGAAGCTTTCTTT. Drawing the rest from reference TRBV9 and TRBJ1-1, the complete variable domain is DSGVTQTPKHLITATGQRVTLRCSPRSGDLSVYWYQQSLDQGLQFLIQYYNGEERAKGNILERFSAQQFPDLHSELNLSSLELGDSALYFCASSPRGGNTEAFFGQGTRLTVV.

The chain uses TRBV5-1 and TRBJ2-7; weak D call: TRBD2 (7 bases). The germline V and J ends were trimmed by 2 bases and 7 bases, with 16 bases remaining between them. CDR3 length: 14 amino acids. Germline V gives CDR1 SGHRS, CDR2 YFSETQ. CDR3 bases: TGCGCCAGCAGCTTAATAGGGGGGGCGAGGGAGCAGTACTTC. It yields the protein CASSLIGGAREQYF.